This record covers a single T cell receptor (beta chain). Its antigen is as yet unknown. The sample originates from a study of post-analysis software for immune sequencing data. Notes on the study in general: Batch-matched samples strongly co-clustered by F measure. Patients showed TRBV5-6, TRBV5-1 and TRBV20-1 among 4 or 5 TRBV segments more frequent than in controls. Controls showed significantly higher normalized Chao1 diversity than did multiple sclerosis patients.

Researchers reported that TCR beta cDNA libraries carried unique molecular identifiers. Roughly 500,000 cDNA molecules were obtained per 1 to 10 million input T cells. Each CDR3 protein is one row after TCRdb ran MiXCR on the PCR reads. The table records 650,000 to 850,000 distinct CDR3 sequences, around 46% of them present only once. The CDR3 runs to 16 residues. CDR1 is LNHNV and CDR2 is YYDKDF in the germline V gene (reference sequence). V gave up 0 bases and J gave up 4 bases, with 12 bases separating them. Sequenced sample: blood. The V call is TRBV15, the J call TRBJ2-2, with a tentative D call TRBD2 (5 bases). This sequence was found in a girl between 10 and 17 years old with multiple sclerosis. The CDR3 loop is CATSRDGNQFTGELFF. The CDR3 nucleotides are TGTGCCACCAGCAGAGACGGGAACCAATTCACCGGGGAGCTGTTTTTT.